The present T cell receptor beta chain was sequenced within a study of CD8 T cells in Susac syndrome. The CDR3 covers 14 residues. Between the trimmed V and J ends, which lost 5 bases and 0 bases, there was a span of 7 bases. Germline V gene lookup returns CDR1 LNHNV and CDR2 YYDKDF (reference sequence). An input of about 0.5 to 1 ug of RNA was subjected to reverse transcription using random hexamers. Across 54 Vbeta and 13 Jbeta, immunoSEQ multiplex PCR amplified TCR beta CDR3. From the immunoSEQ multiplex PCR reads, TCRdb called clonotypes with MiXCR, one entry per CDR3 protein. The sample has 95,000 to 150,000 distinct CDR3 sequences, 85% to 95% seen once.

The TCR originated in a human donor with Susac syndrome. This sequence joins TRBV15 and TRBJ1-4; D ambiguous. The sequencing sample was made of CD8+ T cells from PBMCs. CDR3 nucleotide sequence: TGTGCCACCAGCGGAGGATCAACTAATGAAAAACTGTTTTTT. Translated, it gives CATSGGSTNEKLFF.